Below, 22 T cell receptor beta chains from the same sample are listed, as sequenced in a study of OX40 agonist ivuxolimab in advanced cancers. TCRdb's table, derived via immunoSEQ multiplex PCR, lists solely in-frame clones and lacks some. The table shows just under 80,000 clones, with 84% occurring only once. The sequences come from CD4+ or CD8+ T cells sorted from blood, collected in a trial of the OX40 agonist ivuxolimab. These receptors were collected from an adult with an advanced solid tumor such as melanoma, head and neck, liver or kidney cancer.

On this clone itself: Other nucleotide sequences from this sample produce the same CDR3. The CDR3 sequence: CASSVQGAYNEQFF. CDR3 DNA: TGTGCCAGTAGTGTACAGGGGGCCTACAATGAGCAGTTCTTC. The chain combines TRBV19 with TRBJ2-1; the match to TRBD1 covers 8 bases. The CDR3 spans 14 residues. Germline CDR1 is LNHDA and CDR2 is SQIVND (reference sequence). V lost 5 bases to trimming and J lost 2 bases; unmatched junction nucleotides: 2.

The chain uses TRBV18 and TRBJ1-1; D possibly corresponds to TRBD1 (5 bases). Trimming removed 3 bases from V and 4 bases from J, with 15 bases in between. The CDR3 spans 15 residues. The V gene's germline CDR1 is KGHSH and CDR2 LQKENI. The CDR3 nucleotides read TGTGCCAGCTCACCCGGAGGGGCGATGAGCACTGAAGCTTTCTTT. Amino acids: CASSPGGAMSTEAFF.

J is TRBJ1-5 and V is TRBV4-3; D unclear. Germline V gene lookup returns CDR1 LGHNA and CDR2 YSLEER. CDR3 size: 14 residues. Trimming stripped 1 base from V and 3 bases from J, with 7 bases between. The CDR3 sequence is CASSQVGYNQPQHF. CDR3 nucleotide sequence: TGCGCCAGCAGCCAAGTTGGGTACAATCAGCCCCAGCATTTT.

V usage is TRBV11-2 and J usage is TRBJ2-5; D is undetermined. Germline V lookup: CDR1 SGHAT, CDR2 FQNNGV. The CDR3 loop spans 12 amino acids. Trimming pared 8 bases from V and 5 bases from J, leaving 12 bases between. This chain's CDR3 is CASGRSGETQYF. The CDR3 DNA follows: TGTGCCAGCGGCCGGAGTGGGGAGACCCAGTACTTC.

V is TRBV4-1 and J is TRBJ2-5; 10 bases are a match to TRBD1. Germline V gene data show CDR1 as MGHRA and CDR2 as YSYEKL. The ends lost 1 base at V and 1 base at J; junction bases unmatched: 0. This CDR3 region has 15 residues. CDR3 nucleotides: TGCGCCAGCAGCCAAGGGGACAGGGGCCAAGAGACCCAGTACTTC. This translates into CASSQGDRGQETQYF.

This rearrangement joins TRBV5-1 to TRBJ2-1, with 10 nucleotides matching TRBD2. Germline trimming cut 4 bases from V and 6 bases from J; bases unmatched to any gene: 13. The CDR3 contains 17 residues. Germline CDR1 reads SGHRS; CDR2 reads YFSETQ. This CDR3 reads CASSPALIAGGLNEQFF. The CDR3 nucleotides are TGCGCCAGCAGCCCAGCCCTCATAGCGGGGGGTCTCAATGAGCAGTTCTTC.

Only one count was recorded for this clone. The chain links TRBV28 to TRBJ1-4; unclear D gene. The CDR3 spans 14 residues. Trimming removed 2 bases at V and 7 bases at J, with 11 bases between. Germline V gene data show CDR1 as MDHEN and CDR2 as SYDVKM. CDR3 in DNA: TGTGCCAGCAGTTTAGGAGGGCGTGTTGAAAAACTGTTTTTT. It is translated as CASSLGGRVEKLFF.

This chain joins TRBV7-2 and TRBJ2-7; 10 nucleotides match TRBD1. The germline V gene encodes CDR1 SGHTA and CDR2 FQGNSA. CDR3 length: 14 amino acids. J was trimmed by 7 bases and V by 5 bases; bases with no gene match: 8. Written as DNA, the CDR3 is TGTGCCAGCAGCACTCGACAGGGGGCGGGGGAGCAGTACTTC. Encoded protein: CASSTRQGAGEQYF.

The chain carries TRBV15 and TRBJ2-2; the match to TRBD2 covers 7 bases. In germline, CDR1 is LNHNV, CDR2 YYDKDF (reference sequence). This CDR3 has 16 residues. V lost 0 bases to trimming and J lost 0 bases; unmatched junction nucleotides: 1. The CDR3 region has the DNA TGTGCCACCAGCAGAGATCTAGCGGCGAACACCGGGGAGCTGTTTTTT. It codes for CATSRDLAANTGELFF.

This rearrangement joins TRBV28 to TRBJ1-5; perhaps TRBD1 as D (6 bases). CDR1 is MDHEN and CDR2 is SYDVKM in the germline V gene. Deletions cut 4 bases from V and 7 bases from J, with 20 bases between. The CDR3 totals 16 residues. The chain's CDR3 is CASSSRLTGTVQPQHF. The CDR3 bases are TGTGCCAGCAGTTCGCGATTAACAGGGACGGTCCAGCCCCAGCATTTT.

This clone was observed a handful of times. The chain employs TRBV7-9 and TRBJ2-5; a weak D match, TRBD1 (6 bases). The CDR3 spans 15 residues. CDR1 SEHNR and CDR2 FQNEAQ come from the germline V gene (reference sequence). V gave up 5 bases and J gave up 0 bases, with 13 bases separating them. CDR3 DNA sequence: TGTGCCAGCAGCAACGGACAGTACGACCAAGAGACCCAGTACTTC. Encoded protein: CASSNGQYDQETQYF.

Only one count was recorded for this clone. The J gene is TRBJ1-1, the V gene TRBV7-9, with a possible D match to TRBD1 (5 bases). V was trimmed by 3 bases and J by 6 bases, leaving 20 bases between them. CDR3 length equals 16 residues. Germline assignment: CDR1 SEHNR and CDR2 FQNEAQ (reference sequence). CDR3: CASSFTPITGPPEAFF. In nucleotides, the CDR3 is TGTGCCAGCAGCTTTACCCCCATCACGGGACCCCCTGAAGCTTTCTTT.

This sequence joins TRBV19 and TRBJ1-3; D call uncertain. Trimming took 4 bases from V and 0 from J, leaving 19 bases between them. Germline CDR1 reads LNHDA; CDR2 reads SQIVND (reference sequence). CDR3 length: 18 residues. CDR3 DNA: TGTGCCAGTAGTAGGCAAATATCACGGCTAAGCTCTGGAAACACCATATATTTT. It specifies CASSRQISRLSSGNTIYF. Drawing the rest from reference TRBV19 and TRBJ1-3, the complete variable domain is DGGITQSPKYLFRKEGQNVTLSCEQNLNHDAMYWYRQDPGQGLRLIYYSQIVNDFQKGDIAEGYSVSREKKESFPLTVTSAQKNPTAFYLCASSRQISRLSSGNTIYFGEGSWLTVV.

V is TRBV30 and J is TRBJ2-3, with D possibly being TRBD2 (5 bases). Per germline, CDR1 GTSNPN and CDR2 SVGIG (reference sequence). The CDR3 extends over 14 amino acids. Trimming left V 0 bases short and J 0 bases short, with 7 bases between. As DNA, the CDR3 is TGTGCCTGGAGTGTGACTACTAGCACAGATACGCAGTATTTT. Its protein product is CAWSVTTSTDTQYF.

V usage is TRBV7-2 and J usage is TRBJ2-1; a weak D match, TRBD1 (5 bases). Trimming stripped 1 base from V and 2 bases from J, with 9 bases between. Germline V gene sequence: CDR1 SGHTA, CDR2 FQGNSA. The CDR3 length is 15 residues. CDR3 region: CASSLGREAYNEQFF. In DNA form, the CDR3 reads TGTGCCAGCAGCTTAGGCAGGGAAGCCTACAATGAGCAGTTCTTC.

This clone has a single count. The chain joins TRBV7-8 to TRBJ1-5, with 7 bases matching TRBD1. V dropped 5 bases and J dropped 0; count of bases not matched to a gene: 4. From germline, CDR1 is SGHVS and CDR2 FQNEAQ. The CDR3 has 15 residues. CDR3 in amino acids: CASSPGTVSNQPQHF. The CDR3 DNA is TGTGCCAGCAGCCCCGGGACAGTTAGCAATCAGCCCCAGCATTTT.

The chain employs TRBV27 and TRBJ1-5; no clear D gene. The CDR3 consists of 12 residues. Germline lookup yields CDR1 MNHEY and CDR2 SMNVEV (reference sequence). Deletions cut 3 bases from V and 7 bases from J, with 7 bases between. This chain's CDR3 is CASSLWGQPQHF. CDR3 in DNA: TGTGCCAGCAGTTTGTGGGGACAGCCCCAGCATTTT.

This clone showed up just once. V usage is TRBV18 and J usage is TRBJ1-1; TRBD1 might be the D (5 bases). V was cut by 2 bases and J by 3 bases, with 13 bases left in between. This CDR3 has 15 residues. CDR1 and CDR2 (germline): KGHSH, LQKENI. For the CDR3, the DNA is TGTGCCAGCTCACCATGGGCAGGGAGGGACACTGAAGCTTTCTTT. Residues: CASSPWAGRDTEAFF.

The chain recombines TRBV12-5 with TRBJ2-3; 10 nucleotides line up with TRBD2. In germline, CDR1 is LGHNT, CDR2 FRNRAP. J lost 0 bases, V lost 1 base, and 4 bases had no gene match. CDR3 length: 17 amino acids. The DNA for the CDR3 is TGTGCTAGTGGTTTGGGGACTAGCGGATCTAGCACAGATACGCAGTATTTT. Its protein is CASGLGTSGSSTDTQYF.

The rearrangement uses TRBV6-6 and TRBJ1-5; D is unclear. The CDR3 contains 14 residues. Trimming removed 0 bases from V and 7 bases from J, with 10 bases in between. Germline CDR1 is MNHNY and CDR2 is SVGAGI (reference sequence). For the CDR3, the DNA is TGTGCCAGCAGTTACTCGAGCGTGTACCAGCCCCAGCATTTT. The encoded protein is CASSYSSVYQPQHF.

This chain joins TRBV2 and TRBJ2-5; D might be TRBD2 (5 bases). V gave up 8 bases and J gave up 5 bases, with 12 bases separating them. The CDR3 runs 12 residues. CDR1 SNHLY and CDR2 FYNNEI come from the germline V gene. The CDR3 sequence is CASGGLGETQYF. The CDR3 coding sequence is TGTGCCAGCGGCGGACTCGGGGAGACCCAGTACTTC.

The chain combines TRBV18 with TRBJ2-5; a possible D gene is TRBD2 (6 bases). Deletions cut 0 bases from V and 5 bases from J, with 13 bases between. The CDR3 is 15 residues long. Germline CDR1 is KGHSH and CDR2 is LQKENI. The CDR3 protein is CASSPPDGSGETQYF. The CDR3 DNA reads as TGTGCCAGCTCACCACCTGACGGGAGCGGTGAGACCCAGTACTTC.